What follows describes a single T cell receptor beta chain. Trimming left V 5 bases short and J 3 bases short, with 13 bases between. CDR1 is LNHDA, CDR2 SQIVND, per germline (reference sequence). CDR3 length: 14 residues. The study profiled TCR beta VDJ and CDR3 using genomic DNA as template. Using its own MiXCR run on the reads, TCRdb lists one record per CDR3 protein. The data show approximately 200,000 distinct CDR3 sequences, with over 55% seen just once and 29% held by the top ten. This specimen comes from a study of CD8+CD57+ T cells in acquired aplastic anemia. The chain combines TRBV19 with TRBJ1-2, with unresolved D. What was sequenced was sorted CD4+, CD8+, or CD8+CD57+ T cells (not recorded which) from PBMCs. This TCR came from a human donor in good health. The CDR3: CASSEAGRYYGYTF. As DNA, the CDR3 is TGTGCCAGTAGTGAGGCAGGCCGGTACTATGGCTACACCTTC. Based on the CDR3 plus reference TRBV19 and TRBJ1-2, the full variable domain is DGGITQSPKYLFRKEGQNVTLSCEQNLNHDAMYWYRQDPGQGLRLIYYSQIVNDFQKGDIAEGYSVSREKKESFPLTVTSAQKNPTAFYLCASSEAGRYYGYTFGSGTRLTVV.